This T cell receptor beta chain was obtained from a study of human T cells and chemical hapten exposure. About the research overall: Donors were sensitized with 2% DPC on the upper inner arm.

The library labeled individual cDNA molecules by adding unique molecular identifiers to them. Original processing notes: Between 23,224 and 690,600 TCRs appeared in each sample, and the median stood at 95,638. TCRdb re-analysed the RACE reads in MiXCR, keeping a single row per CDR3 protein. For this entry, the V and J calls and clone size follow TCRdb and not the study's own pipeline. The sample lists approximately 52,000 distinct CDR3 sequences, about 9.2% seen once, with around 14% in the top ten. V lost 3 bases to trimming and J lost 2 bases, with 12 bases between them. CDR3 length: 14 amino acids. Germline V gene lookup returns CDR1 SGHRS and CDR2 YFSETQ. The time point: pre-sensitization, week 0. Treatment noted: therapeutic diphenylcyclopropenone sensitization with weekly scalp DPC.

Source: whole blood, taken in connection with sensitization to the hapten diphenylcyclopropenone (DPC). V gene TRBV5-1 combines with J gene TRBJ2-7; the D gene could be TRBD1 or TRBD2 (5 bases each). The TCR was taken from a woman in her forties with alopecia areata. Some clones in this sample may be carry-over from other donors' samples. CDR3 nucleotide sequence: TGCGCCAGCAGCTGGGGGACCGCGACCTACGAGCAGTACTTC. Its protein is CASSWGTATYEQYF.